This is a list of T cell receptor beta chains from one sample in a study of blood T cell repertoires in COVID-19. Assay: immunoSEQ multiplex PCR; the TCRdb copy retains only in-frame clones and omits some. Found here are around 370,000 clones, approximately 90% of them singletons; the top ten hold about 1.2%. The sample consisted of PBMCs or T cells enriched from blood (not recorded which). The source is a woman younger than 35 who had recovered from COVID-19. Each CDR3 is given with its conserved first and last residue. The D gene is left open where the match is weak. Some rows have no size entry. The others give once, few or many, or a class for an expanded clone.

V: TRBV19
size: few
D: -
J: TRBJ2-7
DNA: TGTGCCAGTACTTATAGCCTCTTGGATGACGAGCAGTACTTC
CDR3: CASTYSLLDDEQYF

V: TRBV19
size: -
D: TRBD1
J: TRBJ1-2
DNA: TGTGCCAGTAGTCCCCCGGGACAGATTTTCTATGGCTACACCTTC
CDR3: CASSPPGQIFYGYTF

V: TRBV19
size: -
D: -
J: TRBJ2-7
DNA: TGTGCCAGTAGCCCCGGGCCCTGGGGGGCCTACGAGCAGTACTTC
CDR3: CASSPGPWGAYEQYF

V: TRBV30
size: -
D: -
J: TRBJ1-6
DNA: TGTGCCTGGAATACGAATGGACTGACCAATTCACCCCTCCACTTT
CDR3: CAWNTNGLTNSPLHF

V: TRBV6-2/TRBV6-3
size: -
D: TRBD1
J: TRBJ2-7
DNA: TGTGCCAGCAGTGTTCCGGGACAGACCTACGAGCAGTACTTC
CDR3: CASSVPGQTYEQYF

V: TRBV5-8
size: -
D: -
J: TRBJ2-1
DNA: TGTGCCAGCAGCTTGGAAGGATTCCCCCGCAGGGGAAATGAGCAGTTCTTC
CDR3: CASSLEGFPRRGNEQFF

V: TRBV4-1
size: -
D: -
J: TRBJ2-2
DNA: TGCGCCAGCAGCCCCTTAAAGAGAACGAACACCGGGGAGCTGTTTTTT
CDR3: CASSPLKRTNTGELFF

V: TRBV6-2/TRBV6-3
size: -
D: -
J: TRBJ2-1
DNA: TGTGCCAGCAGTACTGTCAATGAGCAGTTCTTC
CDR3: CASSTVNEQFF

V: TRBV9
size: -
D: -
J: TRBJ1-2
DNA: TGTGCCAGCAGCGCCGACAGTAACTATGGCTACACCTTC
CDR3: CASSADSNYGYTF

V: TRBV27
size: -
D: -
J: TRBJ2-7
DNA: TGTGCCAGCAGGTCCCAGGGGTCTAACCACGAGCAGTACTTC
CDR3: CASRSQGSNHEQYF

V: TRBV7-2
size: -
D: -
J: TRBJ1-4
DNA: TGTGCCAGCAGCTTATGGGGGGGAAAACTGTTTTTT
CDR3: CASSLWGGKLFF

V: TRBV5-4
size: -
D: TRBD1
J: TRBJ2-7
DNA: TGTGCCAGCAGCGCGGACAGGGTGGGAGAGCAGTACTTC
CDR3: CASSADRVGEQYF

V: TRBV19
size: once
D: TRBD1
J: TRBJ2-4
DNA: TGTGCCAGTAAAGACACAAAAACCGGGACAGGGCGAAACATTCAGTACTTC
CDR3: CASKDTKTGTGRNIQYF

V: TRBV6-5
size: -
D: -
J: TRBJ2-3
DNA: TGTGCCAGCAGCCACAATTTGCCAGATACGCAGTATTTT
CDR3: CASSHNLPDTQYF

V: TRBV10-3
size: -
D: TRBD1
J: TRBJ1-1
DNA: TGTGCCATCGGACAGGGGAAAATGAACACTGAAGCTTTCTTT
CDR3: CAIGQGKMNTEAFF

V: TRBV7-2
size: -
D: TRBD2
J: TRBJ2-7
DNA: TGTGCCAGCAGGGCTAGCGGGGCCCCGGGCGAGCAGTACTTC
CDR3: CASRASGAPGEQYF

V: TRBV5-1
size: -
D: -
J: TRBJ2-1
DNA: TGCGCCAGCAGACCGGGGGGCCTAACCTACAATGAGCAGTTCTTC
CDR3: CASRPGGLTYNEQFF

V: TRBV2
size: -
D: TRBD1
J: TRBJ1-2
DNA: TGTGCCAGCAGTCGAGGGGACAGGGGAGAATATGGCTACACCTTC
CDR3: CASSRGDRGEYGYTF

V: TRBV4-3
size: -
D: -
J: TRBJ1-1
DNA: TGCGCCAGCAGCCCCAGAGCGGGAGGGAACACTGAAGCTTTCTTT
CDR3: CASSPRAGGNTEAFF

V: TRBV7-3
size: -
D: TRBD2
J: TRBJ2-1
DNA: TGTGCCAGCAGCCTAGCGGGGAGATACAATGAGCAGTTCTTC
CDR3: CASSLAGRYNEQFF

V: TRBV27
size: few
D: TRBD1
J: TRBJ1-2
DNA: TGTGCCAGCAGCTCAAGGACAGGGTTTGGCTACACCTTC
CDR3: CASSSRTGFGYTF

V: TRBV3-1/TRBV3-2
size: -
D: -
J: TRBJ1-5
DNA: TGTGCCAGCAGCCATCGCCAGGGGCAGCCCCAGCATTTT
CDR3: CASSHRQGQPQHF

V: TRBV15
size: few
D: -
J: TRBJ2-2
DNA: TGTGCCACCAGCAACACGGGTGAGAACACCGGGGAGCTGTTTTTT
CDR3: CATSNTGENTGELFF

V: TRBV6-5
size: -
D: -
J: TRBJ1-1
DNA: TGTGCCAGCAGTCCCCGCGGGTCTGTCGGCGCTGAAGCTTTCTTT
CDR3: CASSPRGSVGAEAFF

V: TRBV30
size: -
D: TRBD1
J: TRBJ1-6
DNA: TGTGCCTGGAGTTACCAGGGGGCTGATTCACCCCTCCACTTT
CDR3: CAWSYQGADSPLHF

V: TRBV9
size: once
D: -
J: TRBJ2-1
DNA: TGTGCCAGCAGCGTAGGGTGGGGCCTACGTGAGCAGTTCTTC
CDR3: CASSVGWGLREQFF

V: TRBV24-1
size: -
D: -
J: TRBJ1-1
DNA: TGTGCCACGATTACTTTGACAGACAGTTACCCAAACACTGAAGCTTTCTTT
CDR3: CATITLTDSYPNTEAFF

V: TRBV7-3
size: -
D: -
J: TRBJ1-3
DNA: TGTGCCAGCAGCAGGGGGTCCGGAAACACCATATATTTT
CDR3: CASSRGSGNTIYF

V: TRBV5-8
size: -
D: TRBD1
J: TRBJ1-6
DNA: TGTGCCAGCAGCTTAGGACAGGGAGAATCACCCCTCCACTTT
CDR3: CASSLGQGESPLHF

V: TRBV4-3
size: -
D: -
J: TRBJ2-3
DNA: TGCGCCAGCAGCCAAGATCTGCGGTGGCTTCTACCACTCACAGATACGCAGTATTTT
CDR3: CASSQDLRWLLPLTDTQYF

V: TRBV5-8
size: -
D: -
J: TRBJ1-4
DNA: TGTGCCAGCAGCACAGGTCAGGCACCTACTAATGAAAAACTGTTTTTT
CDR3: CASSTGQAPTNEKLFF

V: TRBV11-2
size: once
D: TRBD1
J: TRBJ2-7
DNA: TGTGCCAGCAGCCTGGGACAGACTTACTACGAGCAGTACTTC
CDR3: CASSLGQTYYEQYF

V: TRBV25-1
size: -
D: -
J: TRBJ2-7
DNA: TGTGCCACTCTAGTGGGTTACGAGCAGTACTTC
CDR3: CATLVGYEQYF

V: TRBV5-8
size: once
D: TRBD1
J: TRBJ1-4
DNA: TGTGCCAGCAGCGGAGGGGACAGATCGAATGAAAAACTGTTTTTT
CDR3: CASSGGDRSNEKLFF